The next 27 T cell receptor beta chains were all read from a single sample in a study of blood T cell repertoires in COVID-19. Assay used: immunoSEQ multiplex PCR; TCRdb lists only in-frame clones, some missing. The table includes roughly 120,000 clones, around 90% detected once. The sequenced sample was peripheral blood. The receptor set was obtained from a man aged 60 to 69 with COVID-19, enrolled during active disease.

The J gene is TRBJ2-1, the V gene TRBV19; D perhaps matches TRBD1 (6 bases). V was cut by 6 bases and J by 0 bases, with 9 bases left in between. The CDR3 covers 14 residues. Germline CDR1 reads LNHDA; CDR2 reads SQIVND (reference sequence). The CDR3 DNA is TGTGCCAGTAGGGACAGTAGCTCCTACAATGAGCAGTTCTTC. Translated: CASRDSSSYNEQFF.

This clone was detected only once. For the CDR3, the DNA is TGCAGTGCGCGAGGGGGCTACACCTTC. Translation: CSARGGYTF. This chain links TRBV20-1 with TRBJ1-2, with unresolved D. With 6 bases removed from V and 8 bases from J, the gap between germline ends came to 7 bases. The CDR3 is made up of 9 amino acids. CDR1 and CDR2 from the germline V gene are DFQATT and SNEGSKA (reference sequence).

This chain connects TRBV10-2 to TRBJ2-7; 8 positions agree with TRBD1. V shed 7 bases and J 3 bases; nucleotides not matched to a gene: 8. This CDR3 is 14 amino acids long. Looked up from germline, CDR1 is WSHSY and CDR2 is SAAADI. Here the CDR3 DNA reads TGCGCCAGCACCGACAGGGGATTGAACTACGAGCAGTACTTC. Its translation is CASTDRGLNYEQYF.

This clone has just one count. CDR3 coding DNA: TGTGCCAGCAGCAAATCTCGGGCTAGCGGGAATTACAATGAGCAGTTCTTC. It specifies CASSKSRASGNYNEQFF. The chain has TRBV21-1 and TRBJ2-1; the table's D call, TRBD2, was not checked against the DNA. TRBV21-1 is noted as a pseudogene. The CDR3 length is 17 residues.

The chain joins TRBV11-1 to TRBJ1-1, with 7 bases lining up with TRBD1. CDR1 is SGHAT, CDR2 FQDESV, per germline (reference sequence). With 1 base clipped from V and 4 bases from J, the junction kept 6 bases outside the gene matches. The CDR3 is 15 residues long. In DNA form, the CDR3 reads TGTGCCAGCAGCTTAGAGACAGGGACCCTCACTGAAGCTTTCTTT. It yields the protein CASSLETGTLTEAFF.

This clone has just one count. The chain carries TRBV2 and TRBJ2-2; TRBD1 might be the D (6 bases). Germline V gives CDR1 SNHLY, CDR2 FYNNEI. The CDR3 has 14 residues. V lost 5 bases and J 5 bases, leaving 12 bases between the germline ends. CDR3 residues: CASSQDSFTGELFF. CDR3 bases: TGTGCCAGCAGTCAGGACAGTTTTACCGGGGAGCTGTTTTTT.

This rearrangement joins TRBV9 to TRBJ2-1; 10 positions agree with TRBD2. Germline trimming cut 2 bases from V and 9 bases from J; bases unmatched to any gene: 5. Looked up from germline, CDR1 is SGDLS and CDR2 is YYNGEE. This CDR3 contains 14 residues. CDR3 loop: CASSVLAGDVEQFF. The CDR3 coding sequence is TGTGCCAGCAGCGTTCTAGCGGGAGACGTTGAGCAGTTCTTC.

The chain joins TRBV19 to TRBJ2-1, with 14 bases lining up with TRBD2. There are 17 residues in the CDR3. V shed 8 bases, J shed 2 bases, and the junction held 8 bases outside the gene matches. Germline loops: CDR1 LNHDA, CDR2 SQIVND (reference sequence). CDR3 in amino acids: CASAGTSGSLAYNEQFF. The CDR3 DNA reads TGTGCCAGTGCCGGGACTAGCGGGAGCTTAGCCTACAATGAGCAGTTCTTC.

This clone showed up just a few times. The chain recombines TRBV19 with TRBJ1-1, with D tentatively TRBD1 (6 bases). The CDR3 consists of 13 residues. Germline V gene lookup returns CDR1 LNHDA and CDR2 SQIVND (reference sequence). Trimming pared 7 bases from V and 7 bases from J, leaving 16 bases between. The CDR3 sequence: CASTRGRGYEAFF. The CDR3 nucleotides are TGTGCCAGTACCAGGGGCAGGGGCTATGAAGCTTTCTTT.

Notes on this clone: At one end the junction does not follow the germline gene, possibly because of a read error. This rearrangement joins TRBV7-9 to TRBJ2-7, with 7 bases matching TRBD1. The CDR3 spans 13 residues. Per germline, CDR1 SEHNR and CDR2 FQNEAQ (reference sequence). As DNA, the CDR3 is TGTGCCAGCAGCTTGGGGGTATACGGGACAGTAGACTTC. The encoded protein is CASSLGVYGTVDF.

J is TRBJ1-4 and V is TRBV6-5; 7 positions agree with TRBD1. This CDR3 contains 12 residues. The germline V gene encodes CDR1 MNHEY and CDR2 SVGAGI. The V gene end was trimmed by 7 bases and the J gene end by 7 bases; junction bases not matched to a gene: 3. The CDR3 protein is CASTGGIEKLFF. DNA of the CDR3: TGTGCCAGCACAGGGGGTATTGAAAAACTGTTTTTT.

The rearrangement uses TRBV11-3 and TRBJ2-1, with 8 bases matching TRBD2. Germline CDR1 SGHNT, CDR2 YENEEA. The CDR3 is 15 amino acids. V lost 1 base to trimming and J lost 5 bases; unmatched junction nucleotides: 4. The CDR3 coding sequence is TGTGCCAGCAGCTTAGCCGGGACTAGTGACAATGAGCAGTTCTTC. Encoded protein: CASSLAGTSDNEQFF. The whole variable domain, remainder taken from reference TRBV11-3 and TRBJ2-1, is EAGVVQSPRYKIIEKKQPVAFWCNPISGHNTLYWYLQNLGQGPELLIRYENEEAVDDSQLPKDRFSAERLKGVDSTLKIQPAELGDSAVYLCASSLAGTSDNEQFFGPGTRLTVL.

This clone was observed a single time. The chain combines TRBV27 with TRBJ2-1; 9 nucleotides line up with TRBD2. This CDR3 is 15 amino acids long. J gave up 8 bases and V 7 bases, and 12 bases lay outside the gene matches. Germline V gene lookup returns CDR1 MNHEY and CDR2 SMNVEV (reference sequence). CDR3 DNA: TGTGCCAGCATCTCTAAGCGGGAGGTTCGGGATGAGCAGTTCTTC. Its protein product is CASISKREVRDEQFF.

V and J are TRBV19 and TRBJ1-1, with 9 bases lining up with TRBD1. The CDR3 totals 15 residues. Germline lookup yields CDR1 LNHDA and CDR2 SQIVND (reference sequence). With 5 bases clipped from V and 5 bases from J, the junction kept 9 bases outside the gene matches. CDR3 sequence reads: CASSSQGAAGTEAFF. The CDR3 bases are TGTGCCAGTAGTTCACAGGGGGCGGCTGGGACTGAAGCTTTCTTT.

The chain employs TRBV19 and TRBJ2-7, with TRBD2 identical over 15 bases. The CDR3 sequence is 15 residues long. V lost 4 bases and J lost 6; bases outside the gene matches: 4. Germline CDR1 and CDR2: LNHDA and SQIVND (reference sequence). This CDR3 reads CASSRTSGREFEQYF. CDR3 bases: TGTGCCAGTAGTAGGACTAGCGGGAGGGAGTTCGAGCAGTACTTC.

The chain links TRBV5-1 to TRBJ1-6; TRBD1 agrees at 7 bases. Germline values: CDR1 SGHRS, CDR2 YFSETQ. Trimming cost V 5 bases and J 9 bases; bases outside gene matches: 17. This CDR3 spans 17 amino acids. The CDR3 DNA reads TGCGCCAGCAGGAGGGGGCGACTTGGCGGGACTGGTTCACCCCTCCACTTT. Protein product: CASRRGRLGGTGSPLHF.

This clone was counted once. The rearrangement uses TRBV25-1 and TRBJ2-7; 10 positions agree with TRBD1. Per the germline V gene, CDR1 is MGHDK and CDR2 is SYGVNS. This CDR3 contains 16 residues. V shed 2 bases and J 3 bases; nucleotides not matched to a gene: 7. CDR3: CASSEAGDRGGYEQYF. The CDR3 DNA reads as TGTGCCAGCAGTGAAGCGGGGGACAGGGGAGGCTACGAGCAGTACTTC.

J is TRBJ2-3 and V is TRBV27; the D is unclear. V was pared by 5 bases and J by 2 bases, with 11 bases between. The CDR3 sequence is 14 residues long. CDR1 MNHEY and CDR2 SMNVEV come from the germline V gene (reference sequence). CDR3 residues: CASSPRLVTDTQYF. CDR3 DNA sequence: TGTGCCAGCAGTCCTCGACTCGTCACAGATACGCAGTATTTT.

The chain carries TRBV3-1 (or the pseudogene TRBV3-2) and TRBJ1-1, with a possible D match to TRBD1 (6 bases). This CDR3 comprises 15 residues. The V end lost 4 bases, the J end lost 3 bases, and 15 bases lay between the germline ends. Germline assignment: CDR1 LGHDT and CDR2 YNNKEL (reference sequence). In DNA form, the CDR3 reads TGTGCCAGCAGCCTAGGGGACACTCGGGACACTGAAGCTTTCTTT. It is translated as CASSLGDTRDTEAFF.

The chain recombines TRBV7-8 with TRBJ2-1; 8 nucleotides align to TRBD2. Germline assignment: CDR1 SGHVS and CDR2 FQNEAQ. This CDR3 is 17 amino acids long. After removal of 4 bases from V and 1 base from J, the junction contained 9 bases not matched to a gene. CDR3 DNA sequence: TGTGCCAGCAGCTCCAGCGGGAGTGAAAGATCCTACAATGAGCAGTTCTTC. Its translation: CASSSSGSERSYNEQFF.

The chain has TRBV5-4 and TRBJ1-1, with 9 positions matching TRBD1. V shed 4 bases, J shed 2 bases, and the junction held 6 bases outside the gene matches. The length of the CDR3 is 15 residues. Looked up from germline, CDR1 is SGHNT and CDR2 is YYREEE (reference sequence). CDR3 nucleotide sequence: TGTGCCAGCAGCATAGGGACAGGGAGAAACACTGAAGCTTTCTTT. Protein: CASSIGTGRNTEAFF.

A single count supports this clone. V usage is TRBV10-1 and J usage is TRBJ2-1, with 8 bases matching TRBD1. The trim removed 6 bases at V and 9 bases at J, leaving 7 bases unmatched. Germline CDR1 WNHNN, CDR2 SYGVQD (reference sequence). The CDR3 is 13 residues long. The CDR3 DNA is TGCGCCAGCAGCGTACAGGGGGATCTTGAGCAGTTCTTC. It yields the protein CASSVQGDLEQFF.

The chain joins TRBV24-1 to TRBJ1-1, with D hard to call. The CDR3 is 15 amino acids. The ends were cut back, 5 bases at V and 0 bases at J, with 12 bases in the middle. Per germline, CDR1 KGHDR and CDR2 SFDVKD. The CDR3 DNA is TGTGCCACCAGTGCAAACAGTCTTATGAACACTGAAGCTTTCTTT. This gives the protein CATSANSLMNTEAFF.

This chain joins TRBV6-5 and TRBJ1-5; 7 bases map to TRBD1. The CDR3 extends over 12 amino acids. Germline V gives CDR1 MNHEY, CDR2 SVGAGI. The V gene end was trimmed by 7 bases and the J gene end by 7 bases; junction bases not matched to a gene: 4. The CDR3 sequence: CASTDRAQPQHF. CDR3 sequence (DNA): TGTGCCAGCACAGACAGGGCACAGCCCCAGCATTTT.

The chain uses TRBV2 and TRBJ2-3; no firm D call. This CDR3 region has 13 residues. Trimming left V 8 bases short and J 0 bases short, with 9 bases between. Germline assignment: CDR1 SNHLY and CDR2 FYNNEI. The DNA for the CDR3 is TGTGCCAGCGACAACCCTAGCACAGATACGCAGTATTTT. Translated, it gives CASDNPSTDTQYF.

The V gene is TRBV5-1, the J gene TRBJ2-2; D possibly corresponds to TRBD2 (5 bases). The CDR3 runs 16 residues. The V end lost 4 bases, the J end lost 4 bases, and 17 bases lay between the germline ends. Germline-derived CDR1 and CDR2 are SGHRS and YFSETQ. The CDR3 region is CASSPYRGYGTGELFF. In nucleotides, the CDR3 is TGCGCCAGCAGCCCTTATCGCGGGTACGGCACCGGGGAGCTGTTTTTT.

The rearrangement links TRBV11-3 to TRBJ2-7, with D maybe TRBD2 (5 bases). V dropped 4 bases and J dropped 7 bases, with 17 bases sitting between them. From germline, CDR1 is SGHNT and CDR2 YENEEA. The CDR3 loop spans 14 amino acids. CDR3 residues: CASSSGPRRGEQYF. CDR3 in DNA: TGTGCCAGCAGCTCTGGACCCCGCCGGGGTGAGCAGTACTTC.